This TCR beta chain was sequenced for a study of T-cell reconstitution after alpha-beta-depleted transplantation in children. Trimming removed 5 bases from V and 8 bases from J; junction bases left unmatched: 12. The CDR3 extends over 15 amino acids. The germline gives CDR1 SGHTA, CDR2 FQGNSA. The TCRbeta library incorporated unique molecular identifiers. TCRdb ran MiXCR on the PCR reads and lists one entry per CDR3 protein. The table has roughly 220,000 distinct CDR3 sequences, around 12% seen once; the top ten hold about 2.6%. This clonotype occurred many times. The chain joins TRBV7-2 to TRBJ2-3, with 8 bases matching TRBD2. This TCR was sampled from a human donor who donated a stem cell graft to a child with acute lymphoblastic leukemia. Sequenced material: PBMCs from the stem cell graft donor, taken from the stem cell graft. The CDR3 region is CASSGSGDPGGTQYF. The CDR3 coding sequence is TGTGCCAGCAGCGGTAGCGGGGACCCGGGGGGTACGCAGTATTTT.